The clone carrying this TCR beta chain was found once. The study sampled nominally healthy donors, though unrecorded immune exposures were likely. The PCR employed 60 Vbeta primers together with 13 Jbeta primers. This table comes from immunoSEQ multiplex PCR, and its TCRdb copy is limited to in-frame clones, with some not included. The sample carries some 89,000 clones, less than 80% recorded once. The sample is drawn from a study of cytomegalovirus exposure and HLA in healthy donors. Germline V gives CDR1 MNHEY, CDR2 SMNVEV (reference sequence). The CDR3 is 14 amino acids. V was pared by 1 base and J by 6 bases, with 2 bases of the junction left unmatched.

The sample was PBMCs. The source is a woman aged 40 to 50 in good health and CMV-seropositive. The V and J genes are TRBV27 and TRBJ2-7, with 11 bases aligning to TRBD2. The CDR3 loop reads CASSLFLAGGEQYF. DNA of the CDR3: TGTGCCAGCAGTTTATTCCTAGCGGGAGGCGAGCAGTACTTC.